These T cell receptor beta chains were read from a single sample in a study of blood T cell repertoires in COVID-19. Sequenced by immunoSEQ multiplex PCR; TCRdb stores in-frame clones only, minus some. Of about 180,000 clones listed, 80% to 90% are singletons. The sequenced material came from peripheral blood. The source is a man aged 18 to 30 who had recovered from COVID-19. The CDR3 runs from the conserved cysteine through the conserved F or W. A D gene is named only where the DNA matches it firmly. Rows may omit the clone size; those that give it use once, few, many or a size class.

CDR3aa: CASYRDSSYNEQFF
CDR3nt: TGTGCCAGTTACCGGGACAGCTCCTACAATGAGCAGTTCTTC
abundance: .
j_gene: TRBJ2-1
v_gene: TRBV28
d_gene: TRBD1

CDR3aa: CASRAPPRNTEAFF
CDR3nt: TGTGCCAGCAGAGCCCCACCGAGGAACACTGAAGCTTTCTTT
abundance: .
j_gene: TRBJ1-1
v_gene: TRBV7-9
d_gene: .

CDR3aa: CASSLGGHRDTQYF
CDR3nt: TGTGCCAGCAGCTTGGGAGGCCACAGGGATACGCAGTATTTT
abundance: .
j_gene: TRBJ2-3
v_gene: TRBV5-6
d_gene: .

CDR3aa: CASSLPGTSSSEQFF
CDR3nt: TGTGCCAGCAGTCTGCCCGGGACTAGCTCGAGCGAGCAGTTCTTC
abundance: .
j_gene: TRBJ2-1
v_gene: TRBV27
d_gene: TRBD2

CDR3aa: CSASSQLNTEAFF
CDR3nt: TGCAGTGCTAGTAGCCAACTGAACACTGAAGCTTTCTTT
abundance: .
j_gene: TRBJ1-1
v_gene: TRBV20-1
d_gene: .

CDR3aa: CASSFASSYNEQFF
CDR3nt: TGCGCCAGCAGCTTCGCGAGCTCCTACAATGAGCAGTTCTTC
abundance: .
j_gene: TRBJ2-1
v_gene: TRBV4-1
d_gene: .

CDR3aa: CASSPRESVNRETQYF
CDR3nt: TGTGCCAGCAGCCCCCGTGAAAGTGTCAATCGGGAGACCCAGTACTTC
abundance: .
j_gene: TRBJ2-5
v_gene: TRBV3-1/TRBV3-2
d_gene: .

CDR3aa: CASSPVMSGRVTDTQYF
CDR3nt: TGCGCCAGCAGCCCCGTGATGAGCGGGAGGGTCACAGATACGCAGTATTTT
abundance: once
j_gene: TRBJ2-3
v_gene: TRBV4-3
d_gene: TRBD2

CDR3aa: CASSADRGRSPLHF
CDR3nt: TGTGCCAGCAGCGCGGACAGGGGACGATCACCCCTCCACTTT
abundance: .
j_gene: TRBJ1-6
v_gene: TRBV7-2
d_gene: TRBD1

CDR3aa: CASSYSGETQYF
CDR3nt: TGTGCCAGCAGCTACAGCGGAGAGACCCAGTACTTC
abundance: .
j_gene: TRBJ2-5
v_gene: TRBV11-2
d_gene: .

CDR3aa: CASSNSQGYDGYTF
CDR3nt: TGTGCCAGTAGTAATTCGCAGGGTTATGATGGCTACACCTTC
abundance: few
j_gene: TRBJ1-2
v_gene: TRBV19
d_gene: .

CDR3aa: CASSANSGRARETQYF
CDR3nt: TGTGCCAGCAGCGCAAATAGCGGGAGGGCCCGAGAGACCCAGTACTTC
abundance: once
j_gene: TRBJ2-5
v_gene: TRBV11-2
d_gene: TRBD2

CDR3aa: CSVEAGNEQYF
CDR3nt: TGCAGCGTTGAAGCGGGAAACGAGCAGTACTTC
abundance: few
j_gene: TRBJ2-7
v_gene: TRBV29-1
d_gene: .

CDR3aa: CASSYGGSSHEQYF
CDR3nt: TGTGCCAGCAGTTACGGCGGGAGCTCGCACGAGCAGTACTTC
abundance: .
j_gene: TRBJ2-7
v_gene: TRBV6-6
d_gene: TRBD2

CDR3aa: CASSQNGGRTEKLFF
CDR3nt: TGTGCCAGCAGCCAAAACGGGGGGAGGACCGAAAAACTGTTTTTT
abundance: .
j_gene: TRBJ1-4
v_gene: TRBV7-8
d_gene: .

CDR3aa: CASSPLSGEQYF
CDR3nt: TGTGCCAGCAGTCCCCTATCCGGCGAGCAGTACTTC
abundance: .
j_gene: TRBJ2-7
v_gene: TRBV14
d_gene: .

CDR3aa: CASSLVLAGVFSEQFF
CDR3nt: TGTGCCAGCAGCTTGGTACTAGCGGGAGTTTTTAGTGAGCAGTTCTTC
abundance: .
j_gene: TRBJ2-1
v_gene: TRBV5-4
d_gene: TRBD2

CDR3aa: CAIRRGDRGGAQYF
CDR3nt: TGTGCCATCAGGAGGGGGGACAGGGGAGGGGCGCAGTACTTC
abundance: .
j_gene: TRBJ2-7
v_gene: TRBV10-3
d_gene: TRBD1

CDR3aa: CASSKGRKNTEAFF
CDR3nt: TGTGCCAGCAGCAAAGGGCGGAAGAACACTGAAGCTTTCTTT
abundance: .
j_gene: TRBJ1-1
v_gene: TRBV21-1
d_gene: .

CDR3aa: CASSGTTGIRGKLFF
CDR3nt: TGTGCCAGCAGCGGTACGACAGGTATAAGGGGGAAACTGTTTTTT
abundance: .
j_gene: TRBJ1-4
v_gene: TRBV9
d_gene: .

CDR3aa: CASSWGRLAGGSSYNEQFF
CDR3nt: TGCGCCAGCAGCTGGGGGCGACTAGCGGGCGGTAGCTCCTACAATGAGCAGTTCTTC
abundance: .
j_gene: TRBJ2-1
v_gene: TRBV5-1
d_gene: TRBD2

CDR3aa: CAWRDRLAGSIQYF
CDR3nt: TGTGCCTGGAGAGACCGACTAGCGGGATCCATTCAGTACTTC
abundance: .
j_gene: TRBJ2-4
v_gene: TRBV30
d_gene: TRBD2